The next 12 T cell receptor beta chains were all read from a single sample in a study of blood T cells in healthy people across ages. Alongside a J-beta primer mix, a sample-barcoded 5' primer served in a second PCR lasting 7 to 11 cycles. TCRdb ran MiXCR on the 5' RACE reads and lists one entry per CDR3 protein. The table includes about 580,000 distinct CDR3 sequences, 40% to 50% detected once. Sequences were obtained from blood. Receptors originate from a man at least 80 years old in good health.

J is TRBJ2-3 and V is TRBV11-2, with TRBD2 matching over 8 bases. Losses at the gene ends were 6 bases for V and 8 bases for J; bases not matched to a gene: 13. CDR1 is SGHAT, CDR2 FQNNGV, per germline. The length of the CDR3 is 15 residues. CDR3 sequence reads: CASRPSGSVAGTQYF. Written as DNA, the CDR3 is TGTGCCAGCAGACCGAGCGGGAGCGTCGCCGGTACGCAGTATTTT.

Only a few counts were recorded for this clonotype. One junction end disagrees with the germline gene, perhaps due to a read error. This chain links TRBV7-9 with TRBJ2-1, with 8 positions matching TRBD2. The CDR3 is 16 amino acids. The germline CDR1 and CDR2 sequences are SEHNR and FQNEAQ (reference sequence). For the CDR3, the DNA is TGTGTCAGCAGCTTTAACCAGGGACTAGACTACAATGAGCAGTTCTTC. As protein: CVSSFNQGLDYNEQFF.

On this clonotype itself: A much larger clone differs from this one at a single base, so this may be a read error. The chain recombines TRBV6-5 with TRBJ2-1; unclear D gene. There are 11 residues in the CDR3. Germline assignment: CDR1 MNHEY and CDR2 SVGAGI. As DNA, the CDR3 is TGTGCCATCAGTGGTTTCGGTGAGCAGTTCTTC. Residues: CAISGFGEQFF.

The table lists this clonotype with a few counts. The chain has TRBV29-1 and TRBJ2-7, with D perhaps matching TRBD1 or TRBD2 (6 bases each). CDR1 and CDR2 from the germline V gene are SQVTM and ANQGSEA. Trimming took off 0 bases at V and 4 bases at J, with 13 bases between the two ends. This CDR3 region has 14 residues. The CDR3 here is CSVEDQTGRYEQYF. CDR3 nucleotides: TGCAGCGTTGAAGATCAAACAGGGAGGTACGAGCAGTACTTC.

CDR3: CAISESLAGVINEQFF. The CDR3 DNA follows: TGTGCCATCAGTGAGTCACTAGCGGGGGTGATCAATGAGCAGTTCTTC. The chain couples TRBV10-3 to TRBJ2-1; TRBD2 matches 11 bases. Germline CDR1 reads ENHRY; CDR2 reads SYGVKD. CDR3 length: 16 amino acids. Germline trimming cut 0 bases from V and 6 bases from J; bases unmatched to any gene: 4.

This clonotype was counted only a few times. V gene TRBV5-4 combines with J gene TRBJ2-1, with TRBD2 as a possible D gene (5 bases). Germline-derived CDR1 and CDR2 are SGHNT and YYREEE (reference sequence). The CDR3 contains 15 residues. The V end lost 1 base, the J end lost 2 bases, and 10 bases lay between the germline ends. The CDR3 nucleotides are TGTGCCAGCAGCTTGTCTGCGGGCCCCTACAATGAGCAGTTCTTC. This encodes CASSLSAGPYNEQFF.

This chain joins TRBV20-1 and TRBJ2-3; D assignment may be TRBD1 or TRBD2 (5 bases each). The CDR3 runs 15 residues. Germline lookup yields CDR1 DFQATT and CDR2 SNEGSKA (reference sequence). V was pared by 3 bases and J by 2 bases, with 15 bases between. This CDR3 reads CSASAGTLATDTQYF. CDR3 DNA: TGCAGTGCTAGCGCTGGGACCCTGGCCACAGATACGCAGTATTTT.

The CDR3 protein is CASRRIGGGTYEQYF. The CDR3 bases are TGTGCCAGCAGGCGCATTGGGGGTGGAACCTACGAGCAGTACTTC. The V and J genes are TRBV11-2 and TRBJ2-4; D may correspond to TRBD1 or TRBD2 (5 bases each). The J call may be faulty, since TRBJ2-7 better matches the DNA end. The germline V gene encodes CDR1 SGHAT and CDR2 FQNNGV. This CDR3 contains 15 residues.

The chain uses TRBV7-2 and TRBJ2-3; 14 bases align to TRBD2. V lost 3 bases, J lost 3 bases, and 5 bases stayed unmatched. The CDR3 runs to 17 residues. In germline, CDR1 is SGHTA, CDR2 FQGNSA. CDR3 coding DNA: TGTGCCAGCAGCTTCCGACTAGCGGGAGGGCGGACAGATACGCAGTATTTT. Protein: CASSFRLAGGRTDTQYF.

This clonotype showed up just a few times. This chain links TRBV10-3 with TRBJ2-6; D is uncertain. The CDR3 covers 15 residues. Per germline, CDR1 ENHRY and CDR2 SYGVKD. V lost 2 bases, J lost 0 bases, and 5 bases lay in between. The CDR3 DNA sequence: TGTGCCATCAGTGAGGGAAGCTCTGGGGCCAACGTCCTGACTTTC. This codes for CAISEGSSGANVLTF.

The CDR3 loop is CAISAKGIDGEQFF. CDR3 coding DNA: TGTGCCATCAGTGCTAAGGGGATTGATGGTGAGCAGTTCTTC. The chain is built from TRBV10-3 and TRBJ2-1; a possible D gene is TRBD1 (5 bases). Germline values: CDR1 ENHRY, CDR2 SYGVKD. The CDR3 covers 14 residues. V was cut by 4 bases and J by 9 bases, with 16 bases left in between.

This clonotype was picked up a small number of times. The J gene is TRBJ2-7, the V gene TRBV9; TRBD1 matches at 7 bases. The CDR3 totals 18 residues. CDR1 and CDR2 from the germline V gene are SGDLS and YYNGEE. V lost 1 base, J lost 1 base, and 14 bases stayed unmatched. CDR3 DNA sequence: TGTGCCAGCAGCGTATTAAGCCAGACAGGGAAAGGGTCCTACGAGCAGTACTTC. Encoded protein: CASSVLSQTGKGSYEQYF.